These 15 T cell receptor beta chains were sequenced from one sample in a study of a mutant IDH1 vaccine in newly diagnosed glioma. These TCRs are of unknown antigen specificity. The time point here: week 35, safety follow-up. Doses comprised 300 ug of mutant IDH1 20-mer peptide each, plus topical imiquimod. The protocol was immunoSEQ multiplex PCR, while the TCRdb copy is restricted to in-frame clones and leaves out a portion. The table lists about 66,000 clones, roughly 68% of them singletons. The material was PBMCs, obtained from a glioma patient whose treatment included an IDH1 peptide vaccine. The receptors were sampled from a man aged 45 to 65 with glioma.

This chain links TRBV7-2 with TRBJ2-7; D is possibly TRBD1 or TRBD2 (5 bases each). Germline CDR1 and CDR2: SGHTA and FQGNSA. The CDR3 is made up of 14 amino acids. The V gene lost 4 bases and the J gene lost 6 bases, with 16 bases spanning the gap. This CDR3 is CASSSPRGAGEQYF. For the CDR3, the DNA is TGTGCCAGCAGCTCCCCCCGGGGCGCCGGCGAGCAGTACTTC.

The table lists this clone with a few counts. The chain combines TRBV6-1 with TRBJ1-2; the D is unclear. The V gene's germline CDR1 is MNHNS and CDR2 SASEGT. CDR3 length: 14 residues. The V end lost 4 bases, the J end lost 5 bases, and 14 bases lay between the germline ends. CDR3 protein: CASSAGSTRYGYTF. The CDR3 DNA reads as TGTGCCAGCAGTGCTGGATCTACCCGTTATGGCTACACCTTC.

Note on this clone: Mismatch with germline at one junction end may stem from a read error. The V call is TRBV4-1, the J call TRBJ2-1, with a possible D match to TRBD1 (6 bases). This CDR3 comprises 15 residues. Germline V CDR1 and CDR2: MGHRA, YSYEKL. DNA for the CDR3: TGCGCCAGCAGCCAAGAAGGGACAACTGGAAATGAACAGTTCTTC. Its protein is CASSQEGTTGNEQFF.

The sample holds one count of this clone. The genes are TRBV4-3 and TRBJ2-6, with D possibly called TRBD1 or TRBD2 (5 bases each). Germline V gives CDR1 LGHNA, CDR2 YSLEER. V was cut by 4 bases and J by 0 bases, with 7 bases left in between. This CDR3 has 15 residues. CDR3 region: CASSLGVSGANVLTF. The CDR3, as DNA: TGCGCCAGCAGCCTGGGGGTCTCTGGGGCCAACGTCCTGACTTTC.

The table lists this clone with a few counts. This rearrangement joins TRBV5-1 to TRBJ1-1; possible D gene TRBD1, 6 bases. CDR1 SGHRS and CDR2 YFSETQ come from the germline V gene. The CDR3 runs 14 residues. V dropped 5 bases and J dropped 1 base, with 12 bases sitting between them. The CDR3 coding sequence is TGCGCCAGCAGACCGGCCAGGGGGAACACTGAAGCTTTCTTT. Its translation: CASRPARGNTEAFF.

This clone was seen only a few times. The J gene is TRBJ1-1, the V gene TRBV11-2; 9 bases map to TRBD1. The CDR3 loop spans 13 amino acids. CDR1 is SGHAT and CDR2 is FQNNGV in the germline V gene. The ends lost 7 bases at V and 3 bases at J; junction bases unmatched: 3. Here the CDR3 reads CASTRDRDTEAFF. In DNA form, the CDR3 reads TGTGCCAGCACCCGGGACAGGGACACTGAAGCTTTCTTT. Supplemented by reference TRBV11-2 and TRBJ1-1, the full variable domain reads EAGVAQSPRYKIIEKRQSVAFWCNPISGHATLYWYQQILGQGPKLLIQFQNNGVVDDSQLPKDRFSAERLKGVDSTLKIQPAKLEDSAVYLCASTRDRDTEAFFGQGTRLTVV.

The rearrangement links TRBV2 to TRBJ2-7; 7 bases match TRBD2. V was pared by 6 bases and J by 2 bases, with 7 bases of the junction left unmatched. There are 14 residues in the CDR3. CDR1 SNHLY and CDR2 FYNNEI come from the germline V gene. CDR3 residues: CASRERGVAYEQYF. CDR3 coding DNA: TGTGCCAGCAGGGAGCGGGGAGTGGCCTACGAGCAGTACTTC. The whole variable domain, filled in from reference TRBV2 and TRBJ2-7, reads EPEVTQTPSHQVTQMGQEVILRCVPISNHLYFYWYRQILGQKVEFLVSFYNNEISEKSEIFDDQFSVERPDGSNFTLKIRSTKLEDSAMYFCASRERGVAYEQYFGPGTRLTVT.

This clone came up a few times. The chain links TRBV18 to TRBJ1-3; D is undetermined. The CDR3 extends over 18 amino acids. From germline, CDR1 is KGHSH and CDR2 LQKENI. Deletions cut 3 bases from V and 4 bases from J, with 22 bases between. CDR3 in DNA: TGTGCCAGCTCACCCGACCTGGTGGGCCACTCTGTCGGAAACACCATATATTTT. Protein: CASSPDLVGHSVGNTIYF.

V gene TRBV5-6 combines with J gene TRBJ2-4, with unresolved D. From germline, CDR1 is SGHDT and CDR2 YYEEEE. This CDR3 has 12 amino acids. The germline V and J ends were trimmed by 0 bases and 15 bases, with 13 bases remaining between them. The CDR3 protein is CASSLARSLWYF. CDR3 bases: TGTGCCAGCAGCTTGGCCAGGTCCCTTTGGTACTTC.

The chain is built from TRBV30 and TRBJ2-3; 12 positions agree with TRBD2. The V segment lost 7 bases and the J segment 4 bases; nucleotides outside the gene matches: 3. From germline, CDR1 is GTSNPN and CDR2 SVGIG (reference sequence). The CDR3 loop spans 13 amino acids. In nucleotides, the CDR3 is TGTGCCTCGACTAGCGGGAGTTCAGATACGCAGTATTTT. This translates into CASTSGSSDTQYF.

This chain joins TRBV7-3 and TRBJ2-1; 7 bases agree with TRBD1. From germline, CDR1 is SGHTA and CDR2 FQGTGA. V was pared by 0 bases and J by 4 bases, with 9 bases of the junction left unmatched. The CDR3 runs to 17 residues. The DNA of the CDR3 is TGTGCCAGCAGCTTAACAGGGACAGCCCGGAGGTACAATGAGCAGTTCTTC. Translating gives CASSLTGTARRYNEQFF.

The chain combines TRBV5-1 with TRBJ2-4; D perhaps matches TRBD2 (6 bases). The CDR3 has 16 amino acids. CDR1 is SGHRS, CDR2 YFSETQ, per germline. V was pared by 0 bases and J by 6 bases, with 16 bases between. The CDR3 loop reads CASSLGSPGAGNIQYF. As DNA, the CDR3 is TGCGCCAGCAGCTTGGGTTCCCCGGGAGCCGGAAACATTCAGTACTTC.

CDR3 sequence: CSVYGGGNTEAFF. In DNA, the CDR3 is TGCAGCGTTTATGGGGGGGGGAACACTGAAGCTTTCTTT. J is TRBJ1-1 and V is TRBV29-1, with D perhaps TRBD1 (5 bases). Deletions cut 5 bases from V and 1 base from J, with 11 bases between. The V gene's germline CDR1 is SQVTM and CDR2 ANQGSEA. The CDR3 is 13 residues long.

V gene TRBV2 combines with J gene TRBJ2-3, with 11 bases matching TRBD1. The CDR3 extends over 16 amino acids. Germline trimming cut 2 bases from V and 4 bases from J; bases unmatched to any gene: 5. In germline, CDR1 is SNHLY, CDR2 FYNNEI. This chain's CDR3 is CASSEWGQGVADTQYF. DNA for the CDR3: TGTGCCAGCAGTGAATGGGGACAGGGGGTTGCAGATACGCAGTATTTT.

CDR3 in amino acids: CASSPSRLVVDTQYF. DNA for the CDR3: TGTGCCAGCAGCCCCTCAAGACTAGTTGTAGATACGCAGTATTTT. The chain is built from TRBV9 and TRBJ2-3; D may be TRBD2 (6 bases). V was cut by 4 bases and J by 5 bases, with 17 bases left in between. The CDR3 totals 15 residues. Per germline, CDR1 SGDLS and CDR2 YYNGEE.